The 24 T cell receptor beta chains below come from one sample, sequenced in a study of blood T cell repertoires in COVID-19. Sequenced by immunoSEQ multiplex PCR; TCRdb stores in-frame clones only, minus some. The sample has roughly 160,000 clones; 85% are singletons. The sample taken for sequencing was peripheral blood. The receptors originated from a woman in her forties or fifties with COVID-19, enrolled during active disease.

The J gene is TRBJ2-1, the V gene TRBV27; D possibly corresponds to TRBD2 (7 bases). The V gene lost 1 base and the J gene lost 0 bases, with 16 bases spanning the gap. The CDR3 is made up of 18 amino acids. Germline V CDR1 and CDR2: MNHEY, SMNVEV (reference sequence). The CDR3 spells CASSLLYEGGSSYNEQFF. Here the CDR3 DNA reads TGTGCCAGCAGTTTATTGTATGAGGGGGGGAGCTCCTACAATGAGCAGTTCTTC.

The CDR3 DNA is TGCGCCAGCAGCGGCCAGACAGGCAACGGGCGAGAGACCCAGTACTTC. It yields the protein CASSGQTGNGRETQYF. This chain joins TRBV5-1 and TRBJ2-5; weak D call: TRBD1 (6 bases). V was trimmed by 4 bases and J by 4 bases, leaving 20 bases between them. Germline loops: CDR1 SGHRS, CDR2 YFSETQ. The CDR3 is made up of 16 amino acids.

This chain joins TRBV5-1 and TRBJ1-1; 9 bases are shared with TRBD1. CDR3 size: 14 residues. Unmatched junction bases numbered 5, after V lost 3 bases and J lost 5 bases. The germline CDR1 and CDR2 sequences are SGHRS and YFSETQ. CDR3 coding DNA: TGCGCCAGCAGCTCACAGGGGGCATGGACTGAAGCTTTCTTT. This encodes CASSSQGAWTEAFF.

V usage is TRBV10-3 and J usage is TRBJ2-2, with 10 bases identical to TRBD2. Germline V gene lookup returns CDR1 ENHRY and CDR2 SYGVKD. Unmatched junction bases numbered 5, after V lost 6 bases and J lost 1 base. The CDR3 runs to 16 residues. The chain's CDR3 is CAIRELAGENTGELFF. In DNA form, the CDR3 reads TGTGCCATCAGGGAGCTAGCGGGGGAGAACACCGGGGAGCTGTTTTTT.

The chain employs TRBV30 and TRBJ2-4; no definite D call. The germline CDR1 and CDR2 sequences are GTSNPN and SVGIG (reference sequence). Trimming left V 1 base short and J 7 bases short, with 11 bases between. The CDR3 is 13 amino acids. CDR3 region: CAWSGLAGNIQYF. Here the CDR3 DNA reads TGTGCCTGGAGTGGGTTAGCCGGGAACATTCAGTACTTC. The complete variable domain, with remaining parts taken from reference TRBV30 and TRBJ2-4, reads SQTIHQWPATLVQPVGSPLSLECTVEGTSNPNLYWYRQAAGRGLQLLFYSVGIGQISSEVPQNLSASRPQDRQFILSSKKLLLSDSGFYLCAWSGLAGNIQYFGAGTRLSVL.

The chain carries TRBV19 and TRBJ2-1; D is perhaps TRBD1 (5 bases). V was trimmed by 7 bases and J by 5 bases, leaving 18 bases between them. The CDR3 is made up of 15 amino acids. Germline-derived CDR1 and CDR2 are LNHDA and SQIVND (reference sequence). The CDR3 loop reads CASNFLPDSNNEQFF. CDR3 DNA: TGTGCCAGTAACTTCCTCCCTGACAGCAACAATGAGCAGTTCTTC.

In nucleotides, the CDR3 is TGTGCCAGCAGCGCCCTAGCGGCTTGGACAGATACGCAGTATTTT. This encodes CASSALAAWTDTQYF. The chain links TRBV9 to TRBJ2-3, with 7 bases that match TRBD2. The length of the CDR3 is 15 residues. The trim removed 3 bases at V and 3 bases at J, leaving 7 bases unmatched. CDR1 is SGDLS, CDR2 YYNGEE, per germline.

CDR3 in DNA: TGTGCCAGCAGCCAAGGGACTACATCTAGCACAGATACGCAGTATTTT. This sequence encodes CASSQGTTSSTDTQYF. This chain links TRBV3-1 (or the pseudogene TRBV3-2) with TRBJ2-3, with a possible D match to TRBD2 (6 bases). CDR3 length: 16 amino acids. The V and J ends lost 1 base and 0 bases respectively, with 11 bases between them. Per germline, CDR1 LGHDT and CDR2 YNNKEL (reference sequence).

This clone was counted once. CDR3 sequence (DNA): TGTGCCAGCAGGCGACTAGCGGGGGACACAGATACGCAGTATTTT. Amino acid sequence: CASRRLAGDTDTQYF. The chain employs TRBV2 and TRBJ2-3; TRBD2 aligns across 12 bases. The germline gives CDR1 SNHLY, CDR2 FYNNEI. V dropped 6 bases and J dropped 2; count of bases not matched to a gene: 3. CDR3 size: 15 residues.

The chain joins TRBV11-2 to TRBJ1-2; 12 bases agree with TRBD1. CDR1 is SGHAT, CDR2 FQNNGV, per germline. The V gene end was trimmed by 4 bases and the J gene end by 3 bases; junction bases not matched to a gene: 12. The CDR3 runs to 18 residues. The CDR3 DNA reads TGTGCCAGCAGCTCTTCGCCGGGACAGGGGGCTATGGACTATGGCTACACCTTC. Amino acid sequence: CASSSSPGQGAMDYGYTF.

This clone was seen only once. The chain joins TRBV19 to TRBJ2-5; D might be TRBD1 (6 bases). V lost 3 bases and J lost 1, with 9 bases in between. The CDR3 is 14 residues long. Germline V lookup: CDR1 LNHDA, CDR2 SQIVND (reference sequence). CDR3: CASSISTGQETQYF. The CDR3 coding sequence is TGTGCCAGTAGTATCTCGACAGGCCAAGAGACCCAGTACTTC.

The chain carries TRBV11-3 and TRBJ1-2, with D tentatively TRBD1 (5 bases). CDR3 length: 14 residues. Trimming removed 1 base from V and 0 bases from J, with 6 bases in between. Germline CDR1 reads SGHNT; CDR2 reads YENEEA. The CDR3, as DNA: TGTGCCAGCAGCTTAGGACAGTCTAACTATGGCTACACCTTC. This translates into CASSLGQSNYGYTF.

The sample holds one count of this clone. V usage is TRBV6-4 and J usage is TRBJ2-7, with a tentative D call TRBD1 (5 bases). Germline loops: CDR1 MRHNA, CDR2 SNTAGT. The CDR3 length is 19 residues. Between the trimmed V and J ends, which lost 4 bases and 0 bases, there was a span of 25 bases. The DNA for the CDR3 is TGTGCCAGCAGTGCAGCAGGGTTCAAACCGCGCTTTGGCTCCTACGAGCAGTACTTC. It encodes CASSAAGFKPRFGSYEQYF.

The chain employs TRBV3-1 (or the pseudogene TRBV3-2) and TRBJ1-4, with D unclear. CDR3 size: 15 residues. Germline CDR1 LGHDT, CDR2 YNNKEL (reference sequence). V lost 3 bases and J 5 bases, leaving 13 bases between the germline ends. CDR3 bases: TGTGCCAGCAGCCAGCCTCTACCTACGAATGAAAAACTGTTTTTT. Protein sequence: CASSQPLPTNEKLFF.

This sequence joins TRBV11-1 and TRBJ1-5; D might be TRBD1 (6 bases). V shed 5 bases and J shed 3 bases, with 11 bases lying between them. Germline V gives CDR1 SGHAT, CDR2 FQDESV (reference sequence). The CDR3 sequence is 14 residues long. The CDR3 spells CASSRGGLNQPQHF. CDR3 DNA sequence: TGTGCCAGCAGCCGCGGGGGCCTCAATCAGCCCCAGCATTTT.

V usage is TRBV4-1 and J usage is TRBJ1-5; tentatively, D is TRBD1 (5 bases). Germline loops: CDR1 MGHRA, CDR2 YSYEKL. The CDR3 totals 17 residues. Trimming cost V 3 bases and J 0 bases, with 15 bases left between them. This CDR3 reads CASSQLATEYSNQPQHF. The CDR3 bases are TGCGCCAGCAGCCAGTTGGCGACAGAGTATAGCAATCAGCCCCAGCATTTT.

This chain uses TRBV9 with TRBJ1-6; TRBD1 might be the D (6 bases). Looked up from germline, CDR1 is SGDLS and CDR2 is YYNGEE. This CDR3 contains 16 residues. The V end lost 7 bases, the J end lost 5 bases, and 19 bases lay between the germline ends. The CDR3, as DNA: TGTGCCAGCGCGACGAACCGGGGACAAGATAATTCACCCCTCCACTTT. Amino acids: CASATNRGQDNSPLHF.

The chain couples TRBV27 to TRBJ2-1, with TRBD1 matching 9 bases. Germline V gene data show CDR1 as MNHEY and CDR2 as SMNVEV (reference sequence). CDR3 length equals 14 residues. The V segment lost 10 bases and the J segment 4 bases; nucleotides outside the gene matches: 8. The CDR3 DNA reads as TGTGCCACCCAGGACAGGGGTTTGTACAATGAGCAGTTCTTC. It specifies CATQDRGLYNEQFF.

The V and J genes are TRBV7-2 and TRBJ2-2, with D possibly being TRBD2 (5 bases). The CDR3 totals 18 residues. Germline CDR1 SGHTA, CDR2 FQGNSA. V lost 2 bases to trimming and J lost 0 bases, with 16 bases between them. The CDR3 region has the DNA TGTGCCAGCAGCTTATTAGCAGCGGCCTTTGCGAACACCGGGGAGCTGTTTTTT. It yields the protein CASSLLAAAFANTGELFF.

The J gene is TRBJ2-3, the V gene TRBV3-1 (or the pseudogene TRBV3-2); D gene unclear. CDR3 length equals 12 residues. Trimming left V 3 bases short and J 7 bases short, with 8 bases between. The germline V gene encodes CDR1 LGHDT and CDR2 YNNKEL (reference sequence). The CDR3: CASSQVTNTQYF. CDR3 bases: TGTGCCAGCAGCCAGGTAACAAATACGCAGTATTTT.

The chain carries TRBV6-5 and TRBJ1-2, with D tentatively TRBD1 (6 bases). Deletions cut 5 bases from V and 8 bases from J, with 15 bases between. This CDR3 has 13 amino acids. In germline, CDR1 is MNHEY, CDR2 SVGAGI. The CDR3 nucleotides are TGTGCCAGCAGTCCGGACAGCTTACAAGGCTACACCTTC. Translating it yields CASSPDSLQGYTF.

This chain links TRBV11-2 with TRBJ2-7, with TRBD2 identical over 11 bases. The CDR3 consists of 15 residues. V lost 3 bases, J lost 4 bases, and 5 bases stayed unmatched. The germline V gene has CDR1 SGHAT and CDR2 FQNNGV. The CDR3, as DNA: TGTGCCAGCAGCTTCTCTACTAGCGGGGGTTACGAGCAGTACTTC. It is translated as CASSFSTSGGYEQYF.

This clone was seen a handful of times. This sequence joins TRBV25-1 and TRBJ1-2; D is unclear. Trimming shortened V by 6 bases and J by 6 bases, and 17 bases separated the two germline ends. CDR3 size: 14 residues. Germline values: CDR1 MGHDK, CDR2 SYGVNS. The CDR3 sequence: CASSGGAGLNGYTF. The CDR3 DNA sequence: TGTGCCAGCAGCGGTGGCGCAGGATTAAATGGCTACACCTTC.

This chain connects TRBV14 to TRBJ2-2; tentative D call: TRBD1 (5 bases). The CDR3 length is 14 residues. Germline CDR1 reads SGHDN; CDR2 reads FVKESK. Deletions cut 2 bases from V and 2 bases from J, with 6 bases between. The DNA for the CDR3 is TGTGCCAGCAGCCAACAGGGAAACACCGGGGAGCTGTTTTTT. Amino acid sequence: CASSQQGNTGELFF.